This TCR beta chain is drawn from a study of blood T cell repertoires in COVID-19. Study as a whole: Collection of acute and convalescent COVID-19 samples took place in the United States, Italy and Spain.

Everyone who took part was about 18 to 90 years old, and they came from over 20 US areas. V shed 3 bases, J shed 1 base, and the junction held 4 bases outside the gene matches. CDR1 and CDR2 from the germline V gene are SGDLS and YYNGEE. This CDR3 spans 15 amino acids. The assay was immunoSEQ multiplex PCR, and TCRdb's table has in-frame clones only and misses some. This sample yields fewer than 300,000 clones, of which around 86% are seen a single time; around a sixth belongs to the top ten. The receptor comes from a man between 18 and 35 years old who had recovered from COVID-19. Sequenced material: PBMCs or T cells enriched from blood (not recorded which). The V and J genes are TRBV9 and TRBJ2-1; 7 positions match TRBD1. The CDR3 nucleotides read TGTGCCAGCAGCGCAACAGGGGTTTCCTACAATGAGCAGTTCTTC. Amino acids: CASSATGVSYNEQFF.